This T cell receptor (beta chain) derives from a study of shared clonotypes between healthy human individuals. Naive CD8 cells comprised CD45RO-negative, CCR7-positively selected cells, excluding terminally differentiated effector memory CD45RA+ cells. TCRdb's copy holds only in-frame clones and misses some; the assay was immunoSEQ multiplex PCR. The data hold hundreds of thousands of clones, with about 90% observed a single time. The CDR3 contains 15 residues. Germline loops: CDR1 MNHNS, CDR2 SASEGT. Trimming stripped 3 bases from V and 1 base from J, with 10 bases between. Sequencing input: naive CD8+ T cells sorted from blood. This sequence originates from a man aged 25 to 45 in good health. This chain connects TRBV6-1 to TRBJ1-5; D is unresolved. CDR3 DNA sequence: TGTGCCAGCAGTGAGAACCGAGCCAGCAATCAGCCCCAGCATTTT. This encodes CASSENRASNQPQHF.